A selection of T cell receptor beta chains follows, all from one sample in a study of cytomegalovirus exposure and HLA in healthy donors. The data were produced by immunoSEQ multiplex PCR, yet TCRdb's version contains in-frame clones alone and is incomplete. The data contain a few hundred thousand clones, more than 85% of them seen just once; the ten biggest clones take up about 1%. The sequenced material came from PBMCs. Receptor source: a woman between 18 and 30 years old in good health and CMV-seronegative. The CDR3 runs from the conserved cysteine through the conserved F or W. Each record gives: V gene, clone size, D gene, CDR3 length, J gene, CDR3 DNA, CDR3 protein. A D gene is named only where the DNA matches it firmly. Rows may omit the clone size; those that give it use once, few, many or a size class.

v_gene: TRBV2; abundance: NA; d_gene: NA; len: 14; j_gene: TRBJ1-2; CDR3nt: TGTGCCAGCAGGTATACAGCCTACGACTATGGCTACACCTTC; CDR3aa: CASRYTAYDYGYTF
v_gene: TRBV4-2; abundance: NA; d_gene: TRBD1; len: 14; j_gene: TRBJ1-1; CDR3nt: TGTGCCAGCACCCAGACAGGGACTAACACTGAAGCTTTCTTT; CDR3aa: CASTQTGTNTEAFF
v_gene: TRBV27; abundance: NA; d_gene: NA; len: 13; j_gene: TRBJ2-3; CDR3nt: TGTGCCAGCAGTTTTATTGACGGGGATACGCAGTATTTT; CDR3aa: CASSFIDGDTQYF
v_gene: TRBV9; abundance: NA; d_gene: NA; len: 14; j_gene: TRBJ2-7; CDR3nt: TGTGCCAGCAGCCTCGGGAACAGCGACTACGAGCAGTACTTC; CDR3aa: CASSLGNSDYEQYF
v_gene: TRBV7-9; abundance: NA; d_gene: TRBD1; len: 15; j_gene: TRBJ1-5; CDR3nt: TGTGCCAGCAGCGACACCGGGACAGAAAATCAGCCCCAGCATTTT; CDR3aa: CASSDTGTENQPQHF
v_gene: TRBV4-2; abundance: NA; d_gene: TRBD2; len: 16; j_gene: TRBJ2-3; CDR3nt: TGTGCCAGCAGTCGAACCGGGACTAGCGGGAGCTCTACGCAGTATTTT; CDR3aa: CASSRTGTSGSSTQYF
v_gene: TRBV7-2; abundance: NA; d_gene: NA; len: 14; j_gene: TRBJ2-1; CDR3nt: TGTGCCAGCAGCCCGGGACAAGAGTACAATGAGCAGTTCTTC; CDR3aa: CASSPGQEYNEQFF
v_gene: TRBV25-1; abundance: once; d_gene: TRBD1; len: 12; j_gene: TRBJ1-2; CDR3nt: TGTGCCAGCAGTGGGCAGGGGGTCGGCTACACCTTC; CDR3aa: CASSGQGVGYTF
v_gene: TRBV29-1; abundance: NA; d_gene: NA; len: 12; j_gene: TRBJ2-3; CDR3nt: TGCAGCGTTGCCACAGGGACAGATACGCAGTATTTT; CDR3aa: CSVATGTDTQYF
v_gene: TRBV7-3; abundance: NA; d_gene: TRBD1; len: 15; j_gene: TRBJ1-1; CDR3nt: TGTGCCAGCAGCGAGCAGGGGGAAAGGGACACTGAAGCTTTCTTT; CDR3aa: CASSEQGERDTEAFF
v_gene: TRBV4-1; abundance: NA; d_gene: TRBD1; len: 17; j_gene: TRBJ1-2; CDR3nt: TGCGCCAGCAGCCAAGACTGGGGGACAGGTTCTAACTATGGCTACACCTTC; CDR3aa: CASSQDWGTGSNYGYTF
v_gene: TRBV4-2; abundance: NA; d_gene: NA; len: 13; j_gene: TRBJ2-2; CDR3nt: TGTGCCAGCATTGGAGGTGCGGCCGGGGAGCTGTTTTTT; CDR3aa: CASIGGAAGELFF
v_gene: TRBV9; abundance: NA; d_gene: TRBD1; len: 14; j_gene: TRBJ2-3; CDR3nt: TGTGCCAGCAGCGCACAGGGGGCAGGGGATACGCAGTATTTT; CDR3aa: CASSAQGAGDTQYF
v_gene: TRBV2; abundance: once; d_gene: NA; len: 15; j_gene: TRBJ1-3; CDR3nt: TGTGCCAGCAGCGAAGAACTGCACTCTGGAAACACCATATATTTT; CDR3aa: CASSEELHSGNTIYF
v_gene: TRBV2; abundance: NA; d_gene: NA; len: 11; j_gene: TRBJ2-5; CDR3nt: TGTGCCAGCAGTGATCCGAGGGAGCAGTACTTC; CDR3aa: CASSDPREQYF
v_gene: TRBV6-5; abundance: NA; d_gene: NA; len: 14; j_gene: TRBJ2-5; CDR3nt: TGTGCCAGCAGTTACAGTCAGGGTCAAGAGACCCAGTACTTC; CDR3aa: CASSYSQGQETQYF
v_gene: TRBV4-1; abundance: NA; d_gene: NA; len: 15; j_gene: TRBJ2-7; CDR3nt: TGCGCCAGCAGCCAAGCTCTCGTAGGGGGCTACGAGCAGTACTTC; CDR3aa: CASSQALVGGYEQYF
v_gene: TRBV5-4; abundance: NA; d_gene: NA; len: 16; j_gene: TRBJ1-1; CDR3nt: TGTGCCAGCAGCCTGGATCGGCAGGGGCGATGGACTGAAGCTTTCTTT; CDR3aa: CASSLDRQGRWTEAFF
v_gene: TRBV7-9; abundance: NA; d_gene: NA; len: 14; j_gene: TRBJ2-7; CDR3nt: TGTGCCAGCAGCTTACCAGGGAGGACCTACGAGCAGTACTTC; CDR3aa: CASSLPGRTYEQYF
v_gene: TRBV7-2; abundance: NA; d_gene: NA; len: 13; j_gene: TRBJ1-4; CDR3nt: TGTGCCAGCAGCTTATCGTTATCCGAAAAACTGTTTTTT; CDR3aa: CASSLSLSEKLFF
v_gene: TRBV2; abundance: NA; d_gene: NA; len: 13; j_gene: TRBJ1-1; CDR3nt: TGTGCCACCGCGCGGGGAATGAACACTGAAGCTTTCTTT; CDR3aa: CATARGMNTEAFF
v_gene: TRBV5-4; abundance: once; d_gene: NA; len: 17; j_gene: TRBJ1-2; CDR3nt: TGTGCCAGCAGCTCGTCCGTTTTTGCGGGGGCGCGTGATGGCTACACCTTC; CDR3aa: CASSSSVFAGARDGYTF
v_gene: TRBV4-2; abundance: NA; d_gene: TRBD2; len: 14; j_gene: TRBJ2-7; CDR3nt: TGTGCCAGCAGCCCCAGGACTAGCTCCTACGAGCAGTACTTC; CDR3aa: CASSPRTSSYEQYF
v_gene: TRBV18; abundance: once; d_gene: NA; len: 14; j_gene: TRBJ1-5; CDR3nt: TGTGCCAGCTCGTCGGACAGTGGGATGGTACCCCAGCATTTT; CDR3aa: CASSSDSGMVPQHF
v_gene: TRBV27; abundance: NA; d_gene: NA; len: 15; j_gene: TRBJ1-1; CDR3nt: TGTGCCAGCAGTCCGACGTACCCGGGGGGCACTGAAGCTTTCTTT; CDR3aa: CASSPTYPGGTEAFF